This T cell receptor (beta chain) was profiled in a study of blood T cell repertoires in COVID-19. For the study at large: The United States, Italy and Spain were the sources of the acute and convalescent COVID-19 samples. Sources were T cells, B-cell-depleted T cells, or PBMCs; the material itself was cDNA or gDNA.

Authors' processing steps: Reference gene primers were amplified, and this amplification served to estimate nucleated cell counts. TCRdb's table, derived via immunoSEQ multiplex PCR, lists solely in-frame clones and lacks some. That table supplies the V and J calls and clone size; D and trimming were determined from the DNA. The sample lists about 360,000 clones; around nine tenths were seen once. V lost 5 bases, J lost 6 bases, and 12 bases lay in between. There are 13 residues in the CDR3. Germline V lookup: CDR1 SGHNT, CDR2 YENEEA. The TCR originated in a human donor in a cohort sampled during active COVID-19. The rearrangement links TRBV11-3 to TRBJ2-3, with D possibly matching TRBD2 (5 bases). The material sequenced was peripheral blood. CDR3 region: CASSNHGLDTQYF. The DNA for the CDR3 is TGTGCCAGCAGCAACCACGGACTGGATACGCAGTATTTT.